This T cell receptor beta chain was found in a study of blood T cells in healthy people across ages. General study results and limits: PBMCs that were unsorted prevented a conclusive naive versus antigen-experienced comparison.

V was shortened by 9 bases and J by 0 bases, with 9 bases between the two germline ends. The CDR3 consists of 13 residues. Germline V gene lookup returns CDR1 MNHEY and CDR2 SVGEGT. In its sample, this clonotype was seen a few times. Its specificity is not known. Donors were systemically healthy Caucasian individuals from Russia aged about 6 to 100 years. Every sample had a minimum of 6 million PBMCs isolated. Combining a sample-barcoded 5' primer with a J-beta primer mix, a second PCR ran for 7 to 11 cycles. TCRdb recomputed calls from the 5' RACE reads with MiXCR, one row per CDR3 protein. This table has 1,100,000 or so distinct CDR3 sequences, more than 35% appearing once.

This receptor was identified in a woman aged 55-70 years in good health. What was sequenced was blood. This rearrangement joins TRBV6-2 or TRBV6-3 to TRBJ1-5; D is ambiguous. CDR3 sequence reads: CASSPHSNQPQHF. CDR3 nucleotide sequence: TGTGCCAGTAGCCCCCATAGCAATCAGCCCCAGCATTTT.